This T cell receptor beta chain is from a study of cytomegalovirus exposure and HLA in healthy donors. Nominally healthy donors were sampled, though unrecorded immune exposures were likely. The PCR made use of 60 Vbeta and 13 Jbeta primers. The table came from immunoSEQ multiplex PCR; TCRdb's copy has only in-frame clones and leaves some out. The data show about 120,000 clones, 77% seen once. This clonotype was sampled from a young man in good health and CMV-seropositive. The sample consisted of PBMCs.

The chain's CDR3 is CASSMGLAARASGLSGELFF. The CDR3 DNA sequence: TGTGCCAGTAGTATGGGACTAGCGGCCCGGGCGTCGGGTTTGTCGGGGGAGCTGTTTTTT. The chain has TRBV19 and TRBJ2-2; 11 nucleotides align to TRBD2. The CDR3 totals 20 residues. The ends lost 3 bases at V and 8 bases at J; junction bases unmatched: 20. Germline assignment: CDR1 LNHDA and CDR2 SQIVND (reference sequence).